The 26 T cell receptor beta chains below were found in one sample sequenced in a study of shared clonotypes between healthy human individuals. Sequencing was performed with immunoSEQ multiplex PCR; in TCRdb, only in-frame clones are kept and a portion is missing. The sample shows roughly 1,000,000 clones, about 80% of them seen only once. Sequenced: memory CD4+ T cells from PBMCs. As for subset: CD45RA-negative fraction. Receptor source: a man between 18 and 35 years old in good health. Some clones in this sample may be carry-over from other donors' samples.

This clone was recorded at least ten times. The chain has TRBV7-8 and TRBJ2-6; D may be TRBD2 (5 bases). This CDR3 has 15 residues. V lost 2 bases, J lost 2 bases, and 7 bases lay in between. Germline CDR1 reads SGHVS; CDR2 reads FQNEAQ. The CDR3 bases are TGTGCCAGCAGCTTACTCGGGACTGGGGCCAACGTCCTGACTTTC. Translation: CASSLLGTGANVLTF.

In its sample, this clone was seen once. The CDR3 DNA sequence: TGTGCCAGCAGCTTGTTAACTATGACGGCAGTTAGGGACACTGAAGCTTTCTTT. Translating it yields CASSLLTMTAVRDTEAFF. The rearrangement links TRBV5-6 to TRBJ1-1, with D unresolved. From germline, CDR1 is SGHDT and CDR2 YYEEEE. Trimming removed 1 base at V and 3 bases at J, with 22 bases between. The CDR3 runs to 18 residues. Using reference TRBV5-6 and TRBJ1-1 for the parts outside the CDR3, the full variable domain is DAGVTQSPTHLIKTRGQQVTLRCSPKSGHDTVSWYQQALGQGPQFIFQYYEEEERQRGNFPDRFSGHQFPNYSSELNVNALLLGDSALYLCASSLLTMTAVRDTEAFFGQGTRLTVV.

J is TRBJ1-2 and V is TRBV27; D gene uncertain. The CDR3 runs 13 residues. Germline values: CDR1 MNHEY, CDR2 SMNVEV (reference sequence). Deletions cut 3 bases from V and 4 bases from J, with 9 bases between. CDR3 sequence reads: CASSLAASYGYTF. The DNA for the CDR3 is TGTGCCAGCAGTTTGGCAGCGAGCTATGGCTACACCTTC.

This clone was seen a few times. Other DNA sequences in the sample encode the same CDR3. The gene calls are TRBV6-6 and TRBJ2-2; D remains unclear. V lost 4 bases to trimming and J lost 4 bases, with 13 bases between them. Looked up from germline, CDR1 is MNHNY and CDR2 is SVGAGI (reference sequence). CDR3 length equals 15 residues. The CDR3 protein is CASSSLGYATGELFF. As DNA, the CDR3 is TGTGCCAGCAGTTCCCTCGGGTACGCCACCGGGGAGCTGTTTTTT.

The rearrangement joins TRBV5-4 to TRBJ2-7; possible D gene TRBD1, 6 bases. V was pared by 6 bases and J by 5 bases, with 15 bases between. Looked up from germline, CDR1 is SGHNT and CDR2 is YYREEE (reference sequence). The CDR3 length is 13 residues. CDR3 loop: CASNSRGTHEQYF. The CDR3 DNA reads TGTGCCAGCAATTCGAGGGGGACCCACGAGCAGTACTTC. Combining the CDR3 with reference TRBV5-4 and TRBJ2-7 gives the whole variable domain ETGVTQSPTHLIKTRGQQVTLRCSSQSGHNTVSWYQQALGQGPQFIFQYYREEENGRGNFPPRFSGLQFPNYSSELNVNALELDDSALYLCASNSRGTHEQYFGPGTRLTVT.

CDR3 sequence (DNA): TGTGCCTGGAGTACTTTGACGGGGCTACTACATGGCTACACCTTC. Its translation is CAWSTLTGLLHGYTF. The V and J genes are TRBV30 and TRBJ1-2, with D tentatively TRBD1 (5 bases). The CDR3 spans 15 residues. Germline lookup yields CDR1 GTSNPN and CDR2 SVGIG (reference sequence). Trimming took off 2 bases at V and 6 bases at J, with 19 bases between the two ends.

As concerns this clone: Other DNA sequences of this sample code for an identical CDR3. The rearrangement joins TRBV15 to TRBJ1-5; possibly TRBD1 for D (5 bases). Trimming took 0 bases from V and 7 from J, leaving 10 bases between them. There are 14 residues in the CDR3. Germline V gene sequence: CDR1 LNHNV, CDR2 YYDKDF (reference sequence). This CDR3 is CATSRDLGGQPQHF. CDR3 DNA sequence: TGTGCCACCAGCAGAGATCTGGGGGGGCAGCCCCAGCATTTT.

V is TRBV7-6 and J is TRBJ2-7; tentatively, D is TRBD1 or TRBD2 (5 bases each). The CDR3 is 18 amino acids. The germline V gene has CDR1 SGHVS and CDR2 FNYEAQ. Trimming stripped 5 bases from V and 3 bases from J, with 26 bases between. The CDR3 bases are TGTGCCAGCAGCGCCGTCCCGACCCAGGGACGGTCCCTCTACGAGCAGTACTTC. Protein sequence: CASSAVPTQGRSLYEQYF.

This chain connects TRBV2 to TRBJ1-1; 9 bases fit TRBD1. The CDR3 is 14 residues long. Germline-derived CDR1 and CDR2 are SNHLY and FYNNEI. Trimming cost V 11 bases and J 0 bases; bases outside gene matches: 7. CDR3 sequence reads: CARDGQGMNTEAFF. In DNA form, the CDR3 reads TGTGCCCGCGACGGACAGGGGATGAACACTGAAGCTTTCTTT.

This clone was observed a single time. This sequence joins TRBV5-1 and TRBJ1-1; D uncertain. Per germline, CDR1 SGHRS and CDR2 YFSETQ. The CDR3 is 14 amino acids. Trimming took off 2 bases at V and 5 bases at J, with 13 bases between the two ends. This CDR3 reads CASSFIGSGTEAFF. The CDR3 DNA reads TGCGCCAGCAGCTTCATAGGGTCTGGGACTGAAGCTTTCTTT.

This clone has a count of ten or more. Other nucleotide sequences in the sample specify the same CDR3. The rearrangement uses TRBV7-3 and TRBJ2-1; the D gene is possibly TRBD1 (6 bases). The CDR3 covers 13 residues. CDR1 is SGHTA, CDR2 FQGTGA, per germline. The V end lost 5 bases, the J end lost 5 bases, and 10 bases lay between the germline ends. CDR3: CASSLGQNNEQFF. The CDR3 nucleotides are TGTGCCAGCAGCCTCGGACAGAACAATGAGCAGTTCTTC.

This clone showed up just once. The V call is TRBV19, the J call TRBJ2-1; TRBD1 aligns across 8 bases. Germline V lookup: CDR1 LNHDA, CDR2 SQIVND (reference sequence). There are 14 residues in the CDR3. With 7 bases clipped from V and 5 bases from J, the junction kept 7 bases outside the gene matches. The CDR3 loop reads CASIDRGGDNEQFF. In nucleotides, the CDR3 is TGTGCCAGTATCGACAGGGGCGGGGACAATGAGCAGTTCTTC.

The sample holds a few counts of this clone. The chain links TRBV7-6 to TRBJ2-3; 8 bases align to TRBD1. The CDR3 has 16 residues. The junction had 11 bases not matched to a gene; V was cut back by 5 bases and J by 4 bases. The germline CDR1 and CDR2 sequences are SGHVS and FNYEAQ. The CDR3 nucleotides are TGTGCCAGCAGCCCTGGCATCCCAGGGGGCGCAGATACGCAGTATTTT. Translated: CASSPGIPGGADTQYF.

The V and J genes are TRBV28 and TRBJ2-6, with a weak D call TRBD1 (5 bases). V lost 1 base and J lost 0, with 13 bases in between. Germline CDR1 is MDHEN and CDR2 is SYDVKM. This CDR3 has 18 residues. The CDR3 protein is CASSLFNRRTSGANVLTF. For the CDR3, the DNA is TGTGCCAGCAGTTTATTCAACAGGAGAACCTCTGGGGCCAACGTCCTGACTTTC.

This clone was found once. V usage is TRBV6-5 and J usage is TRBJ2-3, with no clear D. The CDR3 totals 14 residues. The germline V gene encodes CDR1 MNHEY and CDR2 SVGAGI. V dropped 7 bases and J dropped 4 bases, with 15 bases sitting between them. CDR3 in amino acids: CASTRGFGADTQYF. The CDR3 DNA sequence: TGTGCCAGCACCCGTGGCTTTGGGGCAGATACGCAGTATTTT.

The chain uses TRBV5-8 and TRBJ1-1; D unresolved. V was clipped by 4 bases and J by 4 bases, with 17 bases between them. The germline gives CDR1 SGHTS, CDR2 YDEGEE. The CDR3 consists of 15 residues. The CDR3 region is CASSLGRGGGTEAFF. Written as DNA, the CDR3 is TGTGCCAGCAGCCTGGGCCGGGGAGGCGGCACTGAAGCTTTCTTT.

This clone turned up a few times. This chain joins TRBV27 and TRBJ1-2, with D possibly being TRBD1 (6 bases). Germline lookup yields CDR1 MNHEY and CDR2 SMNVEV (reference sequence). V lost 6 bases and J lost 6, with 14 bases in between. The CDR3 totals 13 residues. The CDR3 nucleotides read TGTGCCAGCAGACCTACAGGGTTGGATGGCTACACCTTC. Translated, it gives CASRPTGLDGYTF.

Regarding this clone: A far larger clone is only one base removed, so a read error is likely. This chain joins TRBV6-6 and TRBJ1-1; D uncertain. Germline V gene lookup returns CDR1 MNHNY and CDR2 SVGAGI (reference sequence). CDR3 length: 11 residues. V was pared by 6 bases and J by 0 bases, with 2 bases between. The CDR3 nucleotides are TGTGCCAGCAGGATGAACACTGAAGCTTTCTTT. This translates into CASRMNTEAFF.

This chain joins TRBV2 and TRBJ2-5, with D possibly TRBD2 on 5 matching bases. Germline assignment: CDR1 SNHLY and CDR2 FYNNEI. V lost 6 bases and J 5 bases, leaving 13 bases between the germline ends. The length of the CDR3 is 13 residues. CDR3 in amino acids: CASRPGYMETQYF. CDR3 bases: TGTGCCAGCAGACCGGGATACATGGAGACCCAGTACTTC.

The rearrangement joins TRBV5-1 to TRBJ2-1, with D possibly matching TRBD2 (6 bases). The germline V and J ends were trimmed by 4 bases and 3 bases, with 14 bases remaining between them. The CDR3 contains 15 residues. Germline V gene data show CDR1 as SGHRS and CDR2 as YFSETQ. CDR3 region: CASSQAGVVYNEQFF. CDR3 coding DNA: TGCGCCAGCAGCCAAGCGGGTGTGGTCTACAATGAGCAGTTCTTC.

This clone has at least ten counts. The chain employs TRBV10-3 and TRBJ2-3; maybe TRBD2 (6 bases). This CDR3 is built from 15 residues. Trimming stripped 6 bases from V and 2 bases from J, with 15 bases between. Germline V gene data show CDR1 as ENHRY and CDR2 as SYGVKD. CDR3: CAIRTSGADTDTQYF. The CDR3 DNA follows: TGTGCCATCAGGACCTCGGGAGCCGACACAGATACGCAGTATTTT.

CDR3 sequence: CASRNQGGRYTEAFF. In DNA form, the CDR3 reads TGTGCCAGCAGAAACCAGGGAGGGAGGTACACTGAAGCTTTCTTT. This sequence joins TRBV6-1 and TRBJ1-1; TRBD1 is a possible D gene (5 bases). The CDR3 totals 15 residues. With 6 bases removed from V and 3 bases from J, the gap between germline ends came to 17 bases. Per germline, CDR1 MNHNS and CDR2 SASEGT.

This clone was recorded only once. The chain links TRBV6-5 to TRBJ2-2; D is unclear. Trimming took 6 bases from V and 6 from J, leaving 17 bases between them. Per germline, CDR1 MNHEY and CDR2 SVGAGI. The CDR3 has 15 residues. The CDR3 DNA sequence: TGTGCCAGCAGGCTCATGGCCAAGGTTTCCGGGGAGCTGTTTTTT. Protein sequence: CASRLMAKVSGELFF.

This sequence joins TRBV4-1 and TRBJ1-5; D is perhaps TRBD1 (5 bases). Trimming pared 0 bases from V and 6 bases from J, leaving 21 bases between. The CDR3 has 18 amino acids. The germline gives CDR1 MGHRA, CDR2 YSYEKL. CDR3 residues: CASSQDPPGGGLGQPQHF. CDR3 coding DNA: TGCGCCAGCAGCCAAGACCCCCCCGGGGGGGGGTTGGGTCAGCCCCAGCATTTT.

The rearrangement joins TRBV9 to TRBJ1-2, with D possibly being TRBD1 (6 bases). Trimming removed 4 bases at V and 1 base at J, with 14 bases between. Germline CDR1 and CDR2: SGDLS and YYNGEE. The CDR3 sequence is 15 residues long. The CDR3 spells CASSPRDTYNYGYTF. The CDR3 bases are TGTGCCAGCAGCCCTCGGGACACCTATAACTATGGCTACACCTTC. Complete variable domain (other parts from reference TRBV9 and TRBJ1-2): DSGVTQTPKHLITATGQRVTLRCSPRSGDLSVYWYQQSLDQGLQFLIQYYNGEERAKGNILERFSAQQFPDLHSELNLSSLELGDSALYFCASSPRDTYNYGYTFGSGTRLTVV.

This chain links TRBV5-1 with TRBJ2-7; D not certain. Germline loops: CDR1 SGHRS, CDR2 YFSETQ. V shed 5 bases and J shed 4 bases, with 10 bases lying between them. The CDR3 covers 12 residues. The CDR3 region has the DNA TGCGCCAGCAGGAGAGAAGGGTACGAGCAGTACTTC. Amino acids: CASRREGYEQYF. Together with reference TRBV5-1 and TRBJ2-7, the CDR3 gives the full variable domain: KAGVTQTPRYLIKTRGQQVTLSCSPISGHRSVSWYQQTPGQGLQFLFEYFSETQRNKGNFPGRFSGRQFSNSRSEMNVSTLELGDSALYLCASRREGYEQYFGPGTRLTVT.